The clone carrying this T cell receptor (beta chain) was recorded only once. Its antigen remains unknown. This entry is derived from a study of T cell responses to AZD1222 COVID-19 vaccine. Study-level results: Donors in the cohort were predominantly white British and more often female, and clonal diversity was possibly underestimated. Following two doses of AZD1222, Spike-specific TCR breadth and depth rose. Vaccine-associated CD4 TCRs spanned spike, dominant at 160-218 and 743-854.

Germline V CDR1 and CDR2: LGHDT, YNNKEL (reference sequence). V shed 4 bases, J shed 5 bases, and the junction held 3 bases outside the gene matches. The CDR3 spans 14 residues. Using immunoSEQ multiplex PCR, the repertoire was profiled, and TCRdb retains in-frame clones only, with some absent. This sample has about 140,000 clones, with 85% to 95% found just once. The sequencing used peripheral blood, collected on day 0 of AZD1222 vaccination. This clonotype was sampled from an adult in good health. The chain combines TRBV3-1 (or the pseudogene TRBV3-2) with TRBJ2-3; 10 nucleotides align to TRBD2. The chain's CDR3 is CASSLSGGGDTQYF. CDR3 sequence (DNA): TGTGCCAGCAGCCTCAGCGGGGGGGGAGATACGCAGTATTTT.